The clone carrying this T cell receptor beta chain was seen a handful of times. What it binds is unknown. The data were taken from a study of cytomegalovirus exposure and HLA in healthy donors. Study summary: In an earlier analysis, around 120 million unique TCR beta sequences were found from 150 million to 200 million T cells.

60 Vbeta and 13 Jbeta primers were used in PCR. TCRdb keeps only in-frame clones here, not all; method: immunoSEQ multiplex PCR. Here the sample spans some 120,000 clones, 60% to 70% being singletons. CDR3 length: 11 residues. Germline CDR1 is MNHNS and CDR2 is SASEGT. Trimming pared 6 bases from V and 16 bases from J, leaving 16 bases between. Study results and limitations: TCR beta chains associated with HLA were, in a later analysis, more clonally expanded than equally common others.

This receptor was obtained from a woman aged 35 to 49 in good health and CMV-seropositive. The J gene is TRBJ2-1, the V gene TRBV6-1; a weak D match, TRBD2 (5 bases). Sequenced material: PBMCs. CDR3: CASREIGVYFF. As DNA, the CDR3 is TGTGCCAGCAGAGAGATCGGGGTATACTTCTTC.